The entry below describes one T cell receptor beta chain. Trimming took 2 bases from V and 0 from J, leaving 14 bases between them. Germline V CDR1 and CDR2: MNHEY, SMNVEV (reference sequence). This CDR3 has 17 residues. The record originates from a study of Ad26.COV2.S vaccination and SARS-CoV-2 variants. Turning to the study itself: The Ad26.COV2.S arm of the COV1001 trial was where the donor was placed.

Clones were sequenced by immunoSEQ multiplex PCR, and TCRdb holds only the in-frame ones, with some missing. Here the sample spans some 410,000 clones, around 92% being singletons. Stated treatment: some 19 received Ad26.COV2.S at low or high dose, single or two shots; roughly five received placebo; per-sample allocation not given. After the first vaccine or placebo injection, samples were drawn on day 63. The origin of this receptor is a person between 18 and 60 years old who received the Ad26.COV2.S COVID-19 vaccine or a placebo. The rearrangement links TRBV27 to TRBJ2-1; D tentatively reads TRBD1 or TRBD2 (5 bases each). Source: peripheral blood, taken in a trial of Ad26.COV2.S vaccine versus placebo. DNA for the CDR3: TGTGCCAGCAGTTTAGAACCGGGGACGAGCTCCTACAATGAGCAGTTCTTC. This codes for CASSLEPGTSSYNEQFF.